The 10 T cell receptor beta chains below come from one sample, sequenced in a study of blood T cell repertoires in COVID-19. Profiling relied on immunoSEQ multiplex PCR, and the TCRdb table lists in-frame clones only, not all of them. The repertoire has hundreds of thousands of clones, about nine tenths of them found once; the top ten carry 0.87%. The sample taken for sequencing was PBMCs or T cells enriched from blood (not recorded which). All receptors come from a man in his forties or fifties who had been exposed to COVID-19.

The chain carries TRBV24-1 and TRBJ2-1; a weak D match, TRBD2 (6 bases). The CDR3 runs to 16 residues. Germline V gene sequence: CDR1 KGHDR, CDR2 SFDVKD. V was cut by 6 bases and J by 0 bases, with 14 bases left in between. CDR3 amino acids: CATSPWGVTSYNEQFF. CDR3 DNA: TGTGCCACCAGTCCTTGGGGGGTAACCTCCTACAATGAGCAGTTCTTC.

The rearrangement links TRBV3-1 (or the pseudogene TRBV3-2) to TRBJ2-6; 12 nucleotides line up with TRBD2. With V trimmed by 3 bases and J by 2 bases, 2 bases remained unmatched. Germline V gene sequence: CDR1 LGHDT, CDR2 YNNKEL (reference sequence). The CDR3 sequence is 17 residues long. Here the CDR3 reads CASSQLAGGPGANVLTF. DNA of the CDR3: TGTGCCAGCAGCCAGCTAGCGGGGGGGCCTGGGGCCAACGTCCTGACTTTC.

Turning to this clone: Other nucleotide sequences from this sample produce the same CDR3. The CDR3 DNA follows: TGTGCCAGCAGTTTAGGAGGGACTAGCAATCAGCCCCAGCATTTT. Translated: CASSLGGTSNQPQHF. The chain recombines TRBV28 with TRBJ1-5; tentatively, D is TRBD1 (5 bases). The germline V gene has CDR1 MDHEN and CDR2 SYDVKM. CDR3 length: 15 amino acids. The V end was cut by 2 bases, the J end by 0 bases, with 8 bases between.

The V and J genes are TRBV2 and TRBJ2-3; tentative D call: TRBD1 (5 bases). This CDR3 contains 12 residues. Germline V lookup: CDR1 SNHLY, CDR2 FYNNEI. Trimming pared 7 bases from V and 3 bases from J, leaving 8 bases between. CDR3 bases: TGTGCCAGCACCTCAGGGACAGATACGCAGTATTTT. It translates to CASTSGTDTQYF.

Regarding this clone: At one of its ends the junction is not consistent with the germline gene, which may arise from a read error. The chain joins TRBV19 to TRBJ1-6, with a weak D call TRBD1 (5 bases). Germline assignment: CDR1 LNHDA and CDR2 SQIVND (reference sequence). This CDR3 is 13 amino acids long. CDR3 sequence reads: CASNIRGNSPLHF. As DNA, the CDR3 is TGTGCCAGTAATATAAGGGGTAATTCACCCCTCCACTTT.

The chain carries TRBV29-1 and TRBJ2-2, with 11 bases that match TRBD1. V trimming: 7 bases; J trimming: 7 bases; junction bases outside the gene matches: 8. Germline-derived CDR1 and CDR2 are SQVTM and ANQGSEA. This CDR3 is built from 14 residues. In nucleotides, the CDR3 is TGCAGCGCCCGGGGGACAGGGGGTGGCGGGGAGCTGTTTTTT. Amino acid sequence: CSARGTGGGGELFF.

This chain links TRBV2 with TRBJ2-5, with TRBD1 identical over 9 bases. This CDR3 contains 15 residues. Germline-derived CDR1 and CDR2 are SNHLY and FYNNEI. V dropped 1 base and J dropped 6; count of bases not matched to a gene: 6. CDR3 in DNA: TGTGCCAGCAGTGAAGACAGGGGGCGCGTTAAGACCCAGTACTTC. Protein sequence: CASSEDRGRVKTQYF.

The rearrangement uses TRBV18 and TRBJ1-1; D ambiguous. This CDR3 is 15 amino acids long. The ends were cut back, 5 bases at V and 2 bases at J, with 15 bases in the middle. Germline loops: CDR1 KGHSH, CDR2 LQKENI. CDR3 sequence: CASSGQEFGNTEAFF. The CDR3 DNA follows: TGTGCCAGCTCAGGGCAGGAATTCGGAAACACTGAAGCTTTCTTT.

The chain links TRBV7-9 to TRBJ2-3; 8 bases are a match to TRBD2. In germline, CDR1 is SEHNR, CDR2 FQNEAQ (reference sequence). With 1 base clipped from V and 3 bases from J, the junction kept 9 bases outside the gene matches. The CDR3 has 17 residues. The CDR3 region has the DNA TGTGCCAGCAGCTTAGGCCCTGGCGGGGGGAAGACAGATACGCAGTATTTT. It yields the protein CASSLGPGGGKTDTQYF. The whole variable domain, remainder taken from reference TRBV7-9 and TRBJ2-3, is DTGVSQNPRHKITKRGQNVTFRCDPISEHNRLYWYRQTLGQGPEFLTYFQNEAQLEKSRLLSDRFSAERPKGSFSTLEIQRTEQGDSAMYLCASSLGPGGGKTDTQYFGPGTRLTVL.

V usage is TRBV5-4 and J usage is TRBJ1-3; 10 nucleotides align to TRBD1. The CDR3 covers 16 residues. Germline CDR1 and CDR2: SGHNT and YYREEE (reference sequence). J gave up 3 bases and V 0 bases, and 3 bases lay outside the gene matches. For the CDR3, the DNA is TGTGCCAGCAGCTTGGCCGGGACAGGGGATGGAAACACCATATATTTT. Translated: CASSLAGTGDGNTIYF.